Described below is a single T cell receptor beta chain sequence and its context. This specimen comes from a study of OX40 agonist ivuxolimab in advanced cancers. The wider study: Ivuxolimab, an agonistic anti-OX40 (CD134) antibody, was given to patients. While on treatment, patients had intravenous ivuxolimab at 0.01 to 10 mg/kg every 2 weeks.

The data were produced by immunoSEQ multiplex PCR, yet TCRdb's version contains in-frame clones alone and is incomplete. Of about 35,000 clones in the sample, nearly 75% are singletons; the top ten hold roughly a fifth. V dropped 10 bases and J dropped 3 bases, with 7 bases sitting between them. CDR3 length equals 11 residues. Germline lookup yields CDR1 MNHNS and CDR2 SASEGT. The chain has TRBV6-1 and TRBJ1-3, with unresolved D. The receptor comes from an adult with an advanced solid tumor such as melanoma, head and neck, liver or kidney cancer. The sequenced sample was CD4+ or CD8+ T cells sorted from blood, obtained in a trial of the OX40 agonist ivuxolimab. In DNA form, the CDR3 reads TGTGCCACCCACATTGGAAACACCATATATTTT. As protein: CATHIGNTIYF.